Listed below are T cell receptor beta chains from one sample, sequenced in a study of CD8 T cells in ankylosing spondylitis. TCRdb passed the 5' RACE reads through MiXCR, listing each CDR3 protein once. The sample includes some 140,000 distinct CDR3 sequences, about 10% seen only once; the top ten take around 4.3%. The sample taken for sequencing was blood, either unsorted or a sorted T cell fraction (not recorded which). These receptors were obtained from a female donor with ankylosing spondylitis or in good health (not recorded which). The CDR3 runs from the conserved cysteine through the conserved F or W. The D gene is left open where the match is weak. Some rows have no size entry. The others give once, few or many, or a class for an expanded clone.

v_call	j_call	clone_size	d_call	cdr3_nt	cdr3_aa
TRBV15	TRBJ2-5	once	TRBD2	TGTGCCACCAGCAGAGCGCTAGCGGAGAACCAAGAGACCCAGTACTTC	CATSRALAENQETQYF
TRBV10-1	TRBJ2-3	many	TRBD2	TGCGCCAGCAGCCGAGGGGCTAGCGGGGGTTCAGATACGCAGTATTTT	CASSRGASGGSDTQYF
TRBV3-1	TRBJ1-1	few	.	TGTGCCAGCAGCCAAGGAGAGATGGGAGTTGAAGCTTTCTTT	CASSQGEMGVEAFF
TRBV10-1	TRBJ2-1	few	.	TGCGCCAGCAGGGCCGAGGGAGCAAATGAGCAGTTCTTC	CASRAEGANEQFF
TRBV7-9	TRBJ2-7	many	.	TGTGCCAGCAGCTTGGGCCAGGGCGTTAAAAGCTACGAGCAGTACTTC	CASSLGQGVKSYEQYF
TRBV6-1	TRBJ2-3	.	.	TGTGCCAGCTCCTACTTCTCCGGGATGACAGATACGCAGTATTTT	CASSYFSGMTDTQYF
TRBV12-3/TRBV12-4	TRBJ2-1	many	TRBD2	TGTGCCAGCAGTCTTAGCGGGAGCTTCAACAATGAGCAGTTCTTC	CASSLSGSFNNEQFF
TRBV18	TRBJ1-5	.	.	TGTGCCAGCTCACCGGCACAGATCAATCAGCCCCAGCATTTT	CASSPAQINQPQHF
TRBV5-1	TRBJ1-2	many	.	TGCGCCAGCAGCTTGAGTACGGGGTTGGGCTATGGCTACACCTTC	CASSLSTGLGYGYTF
TRBV10-1	TRBJ2-1	many	TRBD2	TGCGCCAGCAGTGAGTACCTAGCGGGAGATCACAATGAGCAGTTCTTC	CASSEYLAGDHNEQFF
TRBV9	TRBJ2-2	many	TRBD1	TGTGCCAGCAGCGTAGCGATCCCCGGGACAGGTGACACCGGGGAGCTGTTTTTT	CASSVAIPGTGDTGELFF
TRBV6-1	TRBJ1-5	many	.	TGTGCCAGCAGTGAGGACCGGGATATTGGGTATCAGCCCCAGCATTTT	CASSEDRDIGYQPQHF
TRBV29-1	TRBJ1-2	many	TRBD1	TGCAGCGTTGAAGGGCCAGGGGGCATGGGCTATGGCTACACCTTC	CSVEGPGGMGYGYTF
TRBV5-1	TRBJ2-1	few	TRBD2	TGCGCCAGCAGCTTAGGCAGCGGGGGGTCTGACAATGAGCAGTTCTTC	CASSLGSGGSDNEQFF
TRBV12-3/TRBV12-4	TRBJ2-7	.	.	TGTGCCAGCAGATCGGGACAAAACGAGCAGTACTTC	CASRSGQNEQYF
TRBV5-1	TRBJ2-2	many	.	TGCGCCAGCAGCACAGGGATATTCGGGGAGCTGTTTTTT	CASSTGIFGELFF
TRBV7-2	TRBJ2-1	many	.	TGTGCCAGCAGCCCTAGGAGGGGGCTAGCCGGCAATGAGCAGTTCTTC	CASSPRRGLAGNEQFF
TRBV5-1	TRBJ2-1	many	.	TGCGCCAGCACCCCCAGGGACGGCCCGAGCTCCTACAATGAGCAGTTCTTC	CASTPRDGPSSYNEQFF
TRBV5-8	TRBJ2-7	.	.	TGTGCCTGCAGCCCCCCTCCGAGATTGGAGCAGTACTTC	CACSPPPRLEQYF
TRBV12-3/TRBV12-4	TRBJ2-3	many	.	TGTGCCAGCAGCCTTACCAGTGGTGGCAGGACAGATACGCAGTATTTT	CASSLTSGGRTDTQYF
TRBV3-1	TRBJ2-5	many	.	TGTGCCAGCAGCCAACGTCAAGAGACCCAGTACTTC	CASSQRQETQYF
TRBV5-1	TRBJ2-7	few	TRBD2	TGCGCCAGCAACCAGCTGGCGGGAGGCCCCTACGAGCAGTACTTC	CASNQLAGGPYEQYF
TRBV29-1	TRBJ1-2	many	.	TGCAGCGTTAGATTTTTAAGACAGACCCCTACAGTGCGGGGCTACACCTTC	CSVRFLRQTPTVRGYTF
TRBV12-3/TRBV12-4	TRBJ1-1	many	.	TGTGCCAGCAGTTTAGGTGGGCAGGGTGAAGCTTTCTTT	CASSLGGQGEAFF
TRBV3-1	TRBJ2-4	many	.	TGTGCCAGCAGCCAGTCCGGAATTGTAGCCAAAAACATTCAGTACTTC	CASSQSGIVAKNIQYF
TRBV7-9	TRBJ1-2	many	TRBD1	TGTGCCAGCAGCTTGGAGACAGGGAACTATGGCTACACCTTC	CASSLETGNYGYTF
TRBV12-3/TRBV12-4	TRBJ1-2	many	.	TGTGCCAGCAGTTTACGGGCGGGGCACTATGGCTACACCTTC	CASSLRAGHYGYTF
TRBV24-1	TRBJ2-2	many	TRBD1	TGTGCCACCACCGGGACAGCTTCGAACACCGGGGAGCTGTTTTTT	CATTGTASNTGELFF